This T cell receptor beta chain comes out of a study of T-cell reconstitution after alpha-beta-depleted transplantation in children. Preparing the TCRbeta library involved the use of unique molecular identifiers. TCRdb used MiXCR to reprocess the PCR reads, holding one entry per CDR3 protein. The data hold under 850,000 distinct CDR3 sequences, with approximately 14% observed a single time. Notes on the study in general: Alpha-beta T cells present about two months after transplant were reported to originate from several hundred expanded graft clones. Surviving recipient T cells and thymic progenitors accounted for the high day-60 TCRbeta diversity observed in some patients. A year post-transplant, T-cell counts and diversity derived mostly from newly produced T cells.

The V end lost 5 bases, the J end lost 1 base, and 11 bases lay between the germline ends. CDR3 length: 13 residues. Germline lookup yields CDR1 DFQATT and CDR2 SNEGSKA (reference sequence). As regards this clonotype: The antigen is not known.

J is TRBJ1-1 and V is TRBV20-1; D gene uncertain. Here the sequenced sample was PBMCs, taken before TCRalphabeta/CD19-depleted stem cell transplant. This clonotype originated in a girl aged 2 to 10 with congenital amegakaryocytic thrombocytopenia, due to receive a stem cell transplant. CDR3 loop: CSAVSVGNTEAFF. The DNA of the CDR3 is TGCAGTGCTGTATCGGTAGGGAACACTGAAGCTTTCTTT.